This TCR beta chain was identified in a study of cytomegalovirus exposure and HLA in healthy donors. This clone was observed a handful of times. The CDR3 spans 16 residues. Per germline, CDR1 SGHDT and CDR2 YYEEEE. The J segment lost 5 bases and the V segment lost 3 bases, leaving 13 bases of the junction unmatched. PCR used 60 Vbeta primers and 13 Jbeta primers. TCRdb's copy holds only in-frame clones and misses some; the assay was immunoSEQ multiplex PCR. Of under 200,000 clones in the sample, 65% to 90% were seen once. This TCR derives from a woman aged 18 to 35 in good health and CMV-seronegative. Specimen: PBMCs. The chain recombines TRBV5-6 with TRBJ2-7; 8 bases fit TRBD1. CDR3 in amino acids: CASSSRQQDRDHEQYF. CDR3 nucleotide sequence: TGTGCCAGCAGCTCCCGACAACAGGACAGGGACCACGAGCAGTACTTC.